The 2 T cell receptor beta chains below all came from one sample that was sequenced in a study of T cell responses to AZD1222 COVID-19 vaccine (dated by TCRdb to the early 2020s). Library preparation employed the immunoSEQ multiplex PCR assay. The immuneACCESS repertoire file appears here via TCRdb, limited to in-frame rearrangements. These files lack a portion of the clones; in checked studies, under half of the deficit traces to unresolved V genes, and the cause of the others is not known. A total of some 91,000 clones appear in this sample, over 85% of them only once. The top ten clonotypes cover about 13% of the sample. This specimen's time point label, per the study, means: baseline before first vaccination. Here the sequenced sample was peripheral blood, taken on day 0 of AZD1222 vaccination. All receptors derive from an adult in good health.

The chain employs TRBV5-4 and TRBJ2-7; D assignment may be TRBD1 or TRBD2 (5 bases each). CDR3 length: 15 residues. Trimming removed 4 bases at V and 2 bases at J, with 16 bases between. The germline gives CDR1 SGHNT, CDR2 YYREEE (reference sequence). DNA of the CDR3: TGTGCCAGCAGCGTACGCCGGGACGGGGCCTACGAGCAGTACTTC. It codes for CASSVRRDGAYEQYF. Together with reference TRBV5-4 and TRBJ2-7, the CDR3 gives the full variable domain: ETGVTQSPTHLIKTRGQQVTLRCSSQSGHNTVSWYQQALGQGPQFIFQYYREEENGRGNFPPRFSGLQFPNYSSELNVNALELDDSALYLCASSVRRDGAYEQYFGPGTRLTVT.

The chain employs TRBV30 and TRBJ1-5; 7 nucleotides align to TRBD1. The ends lost 4 bases at V and 2 bases at J; junction bases unmatched: 11. The CDR3 consists of 16 residues. The germline V gene has CDR1 GTSNPN and CDR2 SVGIG (reference sequence). The DNA of the CDR3 is TGTGCCTGGACCCTACCCAGGGGGTATGGCAATCAGCCCCAGCATTTT. Translating gives CAWTLPRGYGNQPQHF. Full variable domain (rest looked up from reference TRBV30 and TRBJ1-5): SQTIHQWPATLVQPVGSPLSLECTVEGTSNPNLYWYRQAAGRGLQLLFYSVGIGQISSEVPQNLSASRPQDRQFILSSKKLLLSDSGFYLCAWTLPRGYGNQPQHFGDGTRLSIL.